These 2 T cell receptor beta chains originate from one sample sequenced in a study of cytomegalovirus exposure and HLA in healthy donors. The PCR contained 60 Vbeta and 13 Jbeta primers. This table comes from immunoSEQ multiplex PCR, and its TCRdb copy is limited to in-frame clones, with some not included. The table shows about 260,000 clones, with around four fifths occurring only once. Sequencing was performed on PBMCs. Receptors originate from a woman between 40 and 55 years old in good health and CMV-seropositive.

The rearrangement joins TRBV11-3 to TRBJ2-5; 12 bases are shared with TRBD2. CDR1 is SGHNT and CDR2 is YENEEA in the germline V gene. The CDR3 runs 17 residues. V lost 5 bases and J lost 2; bases outside the gene matches: 9. The CDR3 spells CASSPWTSGTLQETQYF. In DNA, the CDR3 is TGTGCCAGCAGCCCGTGGACTAGCGGGACTCTACAAGAGACCCAGTACTTC. Full variable domain (missing parts from reference TRBV11-3 and TRBJ2-5): EAGVVQSPRYKIIEKKQPVAFWCNPISGHNTLYWYLQNLGQGPELLIRYENEEAVDDSQLPKDRFSAERLKGVDSTLKIQPAELGDSAVYLCASSPWTSGTLQETQYFGPGTRLLVL.

V and J are TRBV18 and TRBJ2-3, with a possible D match to TRBD2 (6 bases). With 4 bases removed from V and 2 bases from J, the gap between germline ends came to 28 bases. Germline V gene data show CDR1 as KGHSH and CDR2 as LQKENI. The CDR3 has 20 residues. DNA of the CDR3: TGTGCCAGCTCACAGGATGGCATCTCCGGACTACCGAGATACACAGATACGCAGTATTTT. Its translation: CASSQDGISGLPRYTDTQYF.